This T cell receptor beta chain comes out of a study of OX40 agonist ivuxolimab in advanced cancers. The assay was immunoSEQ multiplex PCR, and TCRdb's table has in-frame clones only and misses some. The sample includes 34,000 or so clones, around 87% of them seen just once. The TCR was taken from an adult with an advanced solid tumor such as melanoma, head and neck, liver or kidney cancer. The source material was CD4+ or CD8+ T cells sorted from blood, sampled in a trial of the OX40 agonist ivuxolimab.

The chain's CDR3 is CASSDAPGLAGRSSYNEQFF. The CDR3 nucleotides are TGTGCCAGCAGTGATGCCCCGGGACTAGCGGGCAGGAGCTCCTACAATGAGCAGTTCTTC. The chain links TRBV6-1 to TRBJ2-1; 12 bases agree with TRBD2. Germline lookup yields CDR1 MNHNS and CDR2 SASEGT. Trimming took 3 bases from V and 0 from J; bases not matched to a gene: 12. The CDR3 covers 20 residues.